These T cell receptor beta chains were read from a single sample in a study of T cell changes during pregnancy in multiple sclerosis. Clones were read by immunoSEQ multiplex PCR, and TCRdb kept only the in-frame ones, dropping some. Altogether fewer than 100,000 clones are present, 85% to 95% being singletons, with the ten largest covering 2.6%. The starting material was peripheral blood, obtained after pregnancy. These receptors were taken from a female donor in good health, enrolled as a control in a pregnancy study. Each CDR3 is given with its conserved first and last residue.

j_call: TRBJ2-5; v_call: TRBV5-4; cdr3_aa: CASHRGGQETQYF
j_call: TRBJ2-2; v_call: TRBV23-1; cdr3_aa: CASTGKENTGELFF
j_call: TRBJ2-5; v_call: TRBV5-4; cdr3_aa: CASSLDGTSGGMQETQYF
j_call: TRBJ1-2; v_call: TRBV5-8; cdr3_aa: CASRQGARGIGGYTF
j_call: TRBJ2-1; v_call: TRBV19; cdr3_aa: CASSIAVASGSAQEQFF
j_call: TRBJ2-1; v_call: TRBV11-3; cdr3_aa: CASSFRAYNEQFF
j_call: TRBJ2-4; v_call: TRBV2; cdr3_aa: CASSETSVAKNIQYF
j_call: TRBJ2-5; v_call: TRBV28; cdr3_aa: CATSSPYRGETQYF
j_call: TRBJ2-1; v_call: TRBV27; cdr3_aa: CASSPSGRVEQFF
j_call: TRBJ1-5; v_call: TRBV15; cdr3_aa: CATGQGSPNQPQHF
j_call: TRBJ2-7; v_call: TRBV19; cdr3_aa: CASRPGTGVGDEQYF
j_call: TRBJ1-4; v_call: TRBV27; cdr3_aa: CASRSTGTGFEKLFF
j_call: TRBJ1-4; v_call: TRBV5-1; cdr3_aa: CASSELTGGNEKLFF
j_call: TRBJ1-5; v_call: TRBV18; cdr3_aa: CASSSYRDGGNQPQHF
j_call: TRBJ1-1; v_call: TRBV7-7; cdr3_aa: CASSLEHRVNTEAFF
j_call: TRBJ2-7; v_call: TRBV19; cdr3_aa: CASSNGGQTREQYF
j_call: TRBJ1-1; v_call: TRBV2; cdr3_aa: CASSEGPGRTEAFF
j_call: TRBJ1-2; v_call: TRBV7-6; cdr3_aa: CASSQAGGSGYGYTF
j_call: TRBJ1-6; v_call: TRBV7-9; cdr3_aa: CASSLETGGNSPLHF
j_call: TRBJ1-6; v_call: TRBV20-1; cdr3_aa: CSVLENSPLHF
j_call: TRBJ1-2; v_call: TRBV11-2; cdr3_aa: CASSSIRGNYGYTF
j_call: TRBJ2-7; v_call: TRBV7-2; cdr3_aa: CASRLAGGSYEQYF
j_call: TRBJ2-2; v_call: TRBV6-1; cdr3_aa: CASQGAGGTGELFF
j_call: TRBJ2-1; v_call: TRBV7-3; cdr3_aa: CASSFSGRGANEQFF
j_call: TRBJ1-6; v_call: TRBV6-5; cdr3_aa: CASSYTGVSDSPLHF
j_call: TRBJ2-1; v_call: TRBV2; cdr3_aa: CASSVLAGGNEQFF
j_call: TRBJ2-1; v_call: TRBV7-2; cdr3_aa: CASSLVEGTSEQFF
j_call: TRBJ2-7; v_call: TRBV11-1; cdr3_aa: CASSSRQGAPEQYF
j_call: TRBJ2-2; v_call: TRBV7-3; cdr3_aa: CASSSGPDRALAGELFF
j_call: TRBJ2-1; v_call: TRBV10-1; cdr3_aa: CASSEAGGRASNEQFF
j_call: TRBJ2-7; v_call: TRBV15; cdr3_aa: CATSNEGTSGRETYEQYF
j_call: TRBJ2-1; v_call: TRBV14; cdr3_aa: CASSPTLAAYNEQFF
j_call: TRBJ2-7; v_call: TRBV7-2; cdr3_aa: CASSLSSGSHLPYEQYF
j_call: TRBJ2-3; v_call: TRBV6-6; cdr3_aa: CASRERLSTDTQYF
j_call: TRBJ2-7; v_call: TRBV29-1; cdr3_aa: CSVEGLAGEYEQYF
j_call: TRBJ2-1; v_call: TRBV10-1; cdr3_aa: CASSGSDNEQFF
j_call: TRBJ2-7; v_call: TRBV28; cdr3_aa: CASKLAGGRSSYEQYF
j_call: TRBJ2-7; v_call: TRBV6-5; cdr3_aa: CASSRPPGGKEYF
j_call: TRBJ2-7; v_call: TRBV27; cdr3_aa: CASTGSSYEQYF
j_call: TRBJ2-2; v_call: TRBV28; cdr3_aa: CASSSAGEAGELFF
j_call: TRBJ2-7; v_call: TRBV10-3; cdr3_aa: CASVSGSDLTTAYEQYF
j_call: TRBJ1-1; v_call: TRBV28; cdr3_aa: CASSLRYNTEAFF
j_call: TRBJ2-2; v_call: TRBV28; cdr3_aa: CASNRGGGELFF
j_call: TRBJ1-2; v_call: TRBV11-2; cdr3_aa: CASTEQGYGYTF
j_call: TRBJ1-2; v_call: TRBV5-4; cdr3_aa: CAILPTGTLYGYTF